The 30 T cell receptor beta chains in this list originate from one sample, sequenced in a study of OX40 agonist ivuxolimab in advanced cancers. Repertoires were generated with immunoSEQ multiplex PCR, while TCRdb's copy carries only in-frame clones and drops some. The sample shows fewer than 75,000 clones, around 81% of them seen only once. The sample here was CD4+ or CD8+ T cells sorted from blood, taken in a trial of the OX40 agonist ivuxolimab. Receptors were obtained from an adult with an advanced solid tumor such as melanoma, head and neck, liver or kidney cancer.

This clone has just a few counts. The chain joins TRBV30 to TRBJ2-2, with D possibly being TRBD2 (5 bases). V was trimmed by 3 bases and J by 0 bases, leaving 11 bases between them. The CDR3 loop spans 15 amino acids. Per the germline V gene, CDR1 is GTSNPN and CDR2 is SVGIG (reference sequence). This chain's CDR3 is CAWSPSGSNTGELFF. The CDR3 region has the DNA TGTGCCTGGAGCCCCTCGGGATCGAACACCGGGGAGCTGTTTTTT.

This rearrangement joins TRBV21-1 to TRBJ1-2. TRBV21-1 is described as a pseudogene. This CDR3 has 16 residues. CDR3 nucleotides: TGTGCCAGGCACTTGGCGGGCACGAGAATTAACTATGGCTACACCTTC. It codes for CARHLAGTRINYGYTF.

The chain uses TRBV6-1 and TRBJ2-3, with D unresolved. This CDR3 comprises 14 residues. Germline values: CDR1 MNHNS, CDR2 SASEGT. V shed 2 bases and J shed 1 base, with 7 bases lying between them. This CDR3 reads CASSEQGGTDTQYF. CDR3 coding DNA: TGTGCCAGCAGTGAACAAGGAGGCACAGATACGCAGTATTTT.

In the case of this clone: The sample holds other DNA sequences that translate to the same CDR3. The chain links TRBV9 to TRBJ1-5; D gene ambiguous. Germline-derived CDR1 and CDR2 are SGDLS and YYNGEE. V was shortened by 3 bases and J by 0 bases, with 4 bases between the two germline ends. This CDR3 has 13 amino acids. The chain's CDR3 is CASSGDSNQPQHF. The DNA of the CDR3 is TGTGCCAGCAGCGGTGATAGCAATCAGCCCCAGCATTTT.

The chain recombines TRBV5-1 with TRBJ2-7; TRBD2 matches 9 bases. The J segment lost 6 bases and the V segment lost 0 bases, leaving 7 bases of the junction unmatched. The CDR3 is 15 amino acids. Germline V lookup: CDR1 SGHRS, CDR2 YFSETQ. The CDR3 is CASSLAAGGPGEQYF. The CDR3 nucleotides are TGCGCCAGCAGCTTGGCGGCGGGAGGGCCCGGCGAGCAGTACTTC.

V is TRBV27 and J is TRBJ2-7; no firm D call. The V and J ends lost 6 bases and 0 bases respectively, with 21 bases between them. Germline CDR1 is MNHEY and CDR2 is SMNVEV (reference sequence). The CDR3 consists of 17 residues. CDR3 DNA sequence: TGTGCCAGCAGCCGCCGTTCTGGCGGTTCTAGCTCCTACGAGCAGTACTTC. Amino acid sequence: CASSRRSGGSSSYEQYF.

The V and J genes are TRBV5-1 and TRBJ2-2; TRBD1 matches 10 bases. Germline CDR1 and CDR2: SGHRS and YFSETQ. This CDR3 comprises 16 residues. V shed 1 base, J shed 4 bases, and the junction held 4 bases outside the gene matches. The CDR3, as DNA: TGCGCCAGCAGCTTGACCGGACAGGGGGGCACCGGGGAGCTGTTTTTT. This translates into CASSLTGQGGTGELFF.

The chain couples TRBV9 to TRBJ2-3; D is possibly TRBD1 or TRBD2 (6 bases each). The CDR3 length is 13 residues. Per the germline V gene, CDR1 is SGDLS and CDR2 is YYNGEE. Trimming removed 5 bases at V and 2 bases at J, with 9 bases between. CDR3 sequence: CASSRGLTDTQYF. The CDR3 DNA follows: TGTGCCAGCAGTCGGGGGCTCACAGATACGCAGTATTTT.

The chain employs TRBV21-1 and TRBJ2-5; the DNA was not used to check the table's D call, TRBD2. TRBV21-1 is classified as a pseudogene. This CDR3 has 14 residues. The CDR3 region is CASSKVGGRETQYF. CDR3 bases: TGTGCCAGCAGCAAAGTCGGGGGGCGGGAGACCCAGTACTTC.

This chain uses TRBV10-2 with TRBJ1-1; perhaps TRBD1 as D (6 bases). This CDR3 has 16 residues. V was trimmed by 0 bases and J by 5 bases, leaving 16 bases between them. CDR1 and CDR2 (germline): WSHSY, SAAADI. CDR3 residues: CASSESRGTSGTEAFF. The CDR3 nucleotides are TGCGCCAGCAGTGAGTCGAGGGGGACCAGTGGGACTGAAGCTTTCTTT.

The chain has TRBV28 and TRBJ1-1, with a weak D call TRBD1 (5 bases). CDR1 and CDR2 (germline): MDHEN, SYDVKM. The CDR3 is 15 amino acids. V gave up 2 bases and J gave up 7 bases, with 17 bases separating them. The CDR3 here is CASSLSGGVRLEAFF. In DNA, the CDR3 is TGTGCCAGCAGTTTAAGCGGGGGGGTACGGCTTGAAGCTTTCTTT.

CDR3 residues: CASWGQDRVNYGYTF. For the CDR3, the DNA is TGTGCCAGTTGGGGACAGGACAGGGTTAACTATGGCTACACCTTC. The rearrangement uses TRBV19 and TRBJ1-2; 8 bases agree with TRBD1. This CDR3 has 15 residues. Trimming removed 8 bases from V and 1 base from J; junction bases left unmatched: 9. Germline CDR1 and CDR2: LNHDA and SQIVND (reference sequence). Drawing the rest from reference TRBV19 and TRBJ1-2, the complete variable domain is DGGITQSPKYLFRKEGQNVTLSCEQNLNHDAMYWYRQDPGQGLRLIYYSQIVNDFQKGDIAEGYSVSREKKESFPLTVTSAQKNPTAFYLCASWGQDRVNYGYTFGSGTRLTVV.

The rearrangement links TRBV7-9 to TRBJ1-1, with D maybe TRBD1 (5 bases). Trimming cost V 1 base and J 4 bases, with 13 bases left between them. The CDR3 runs to 15 residues. Germline assignment: CDR1 SEHNR and CDR2 FQNEAQ (reference sequence). DNA for the CDR3: TGTGCCAGCAGCTTAGGAGGGGCTGGGGGCACTGAAGCTTTCTTT. It codes for CASSLGGAGGTEAFF.

The V gene is TRBV10-2, the J gene TRBJ1-5; the D gene is possibly TRBD1 (6 bases). Germline CDR1 is WSHSY and CDR2 is SAAADI. The V and J ends lost 3 bases and 5 bases respectively, with 11 bases between them. CDR3 length: 14 residues. The CDR3 bases are TGCGCCAGCAGTGAACAGGGAAGGCATCAGCCCCAGCATTTT. Residues: CASSEQGRHQPQHF.

V gene TRBV19 combines with J gene TRBJ1-1, with TRBD1 as a possible D gene (5 bases). Between the trimmed V and J ends, which lost 5 bases and 0 bases, there was a span of 25 bases. This CDR3 is 19 amino acids long. Germline V gene lookup returns CDR1 LNHDA and CDR2 SQIVND (reference sequence). The CDR3 coding sequence is TGTGCCAGTAGTGCTAAATCCGGGACGAGATACGGGGTGAACACTGAAGCTTTCTTT. Encoded protein: CASSAKSGTRYGVNTEAFF.

The V and J genes are TRBV7-2 and TRBJ2-3; no firm D call. The V gene lost 4 bases and the J gene lost 0 bases, with 14 bases spanning the gap. CDR1 and CDR2 from the germline V gene are SGHTA and FQGNSA. The CDR3 has 16 amino acids. CDR3 bases: TGTGCCAGCAGCTCTTACCCTAGATCTAGCACAGATACGCAGTATTTT. Translating it yields CASSSYPRSSTDTQYF. Combining the CDR3 with reference TRBV7-2 and TRBJ2-3 gives the whole variable domain GAGVSQSPSNKVTEKGKDVELRCDPISGHTALYWYRQSLGQGLEFLIYFQGNSAPDKSGLPSDRFSAERTGGSVSTLTIQRTQQEDSAVYLCASSSYPRSSTDTQYFGPGTRLTVL.

The J gene is TRBJ1-1, the V gene TRBV10-3, with 7 bases identical to TRBD1. Germline V lookup: CDR1 ENHRY, CDR2 SYGVKD. V lost 10 bases, J lost 0 bases, and 5 bases stayed unmatched. This CDR3 has 13 residues. The CDR3 DNA is TGTGCCACCGAGGGACAGATGAACACTGAAGCTTTCTTT. It yields the protein CATEGQMNTEAFF.

The chain recombines TRBV18 with TRBJ2-1; D uncertain. Looked up from germline, CDR1 is KGHSH and CDR2 is LQKENI. Trimming removed 7 bases from V and 8 bases from J, with 15 bases in between. The CDR3 is 13 amino acids. CDR3 DNA sequence: TGTGCCAGCTGCAACCATCTCGAGGATGAGCAGTTCTTC. Translated: CASCNHLEDEQFF.

This chain joins TRBV4-1 and TRBJ2-2; D unclear. This CDR3 comprises 18 residues. The germline gives CDR1 MGHRA, CDR2 YSYEKL. V was shortened by 0 bases and J by 1 base, with 15 bases between the two germline ends. CDR3 protein: CASSQDTWKQQNTGELFF. The CDR3 bases are TGCGCCAGCAGCCAAGATACTTGGAAACAACAGAACACCGGGGAGCTGTTTTTT.

The chain links TRBV5-1 to TRBJ2-3; D may match TRBD1 or TRBD2 (5 bases each). Trimming left V 3 bases short and J 4 bases short, with 18 bases between. The CDR3 totals 16 residues. Germline loops: CDR1 SGHRS, CDR2 YFSETQ. CDR3 sequence: CASSSRGFLGADTQYF. The DNA for the CDR3 is TGCGCCAGCAGCTCGAGGGGCTTTTTAGGTGCAGATACGCAGTATTTT.

This rearrangement joins TRBV7-2 to TRBJ2-3; 9 nucleotides align to TRBD2. CDR1 SGHTA and CDR2 FQGNSA come from the germline V gene. Trimming took 0 bases from V and 14 from J; bases not matched to a gene: 6. The CDR3 consists of 13 residues. The CDR3 DNA reads as TGTGCCAGCAGCTTAGCGTGGCGGGGGGGACGGTATTTT. This codes for CASSLAWRGGRYF.

The V and J genes are TRBV7-2 and TRBJ2-7; 11 bases are a match to TRBD2. Germline CDR1 reads SGHTA; CDR2 reads FQGNSA. There are 15 residues in the CDR3. With V trimmed by 4 bases and J by 0 bases, 2 bases remained unmatched. The chain's CDR3 is CASSYTSGSSYEQYF. The CDR3 DNA is TGTGCCAGCAGCTACACTAGCGGGAGCTCCTACGAGCAGTACTTC.

This clone was detected only a few times. This chain links TRBV10-3 with TRBJ1-2; 7 positions match TRBD1. V lost 3 bases to trimming and J lost 6 bases; unmatched junction nucleotides: 10. The CDR3 is made up of 15 amino acids. Germline values: CDR1 ENHRY, CDR2 SYGVKD. DNA of the CDR3: TGTGCCATCAGTGACACAACAGGGGTCTCGCATGGCTACACCTTC. Translated, it gives CAISDTTGVSHGYTF.

The chain links TRBV2 to TRBJ2-3; D possibly corresponds to TRBD2 (6 bases). Per germline, CDR1 SNHLY and CDR2 FYNNEI. The CDR3 totals 19 residues. V lost 4 bases and J lost 7, with 30 bases in between. CDR3 DNA: TGTGCCAGCAGTGTTCACCGTTTTCAGACTGGCGGGGCCGTTTATACGCAGTATTTT. It translates to CASSVHRFQTGGAVYTQYF. Using reference TRBV2 and TRBJ2-3 for the parts outside the CDR3, the full variable domain is EPEVTQTPSHQVTQMGQEVILRCVPISNHLYFYWYRQILGQKVEFLVSFYNNEISEKSEIFDDQFSVERPDGSNFTLKIRSTKLEDSAMYFCASSVHRFQTGGAVYTQYFGPGTRLTVL.

This clone was picked up one time. This chain connects TRBV9 to TRBJ2-5; D is possibly TRBD1 (6 bases). Germline V lookup: CDR1 SGDLS, CDR2 YYNGEE. Trimming took off 2 bases at V and 1 base at J, with 15 bases between the two ends. CDR3 length equals 16 residues. The CDR3 nucleotides read TGTGCCAGCAGCGTCAGTGGGGGCCGTGGCCAAGAGACCCAGTACTTC. This translates into CASSVSGGRGQETQYF.

The gene calls are TRBV18 and TRBJ2-2; D tentatively reads TRBD1 or TRBD2 (5 bases each). The germline V gene encodes CDR1 KGHSH and CDR2 LQKENI. The CDR3 runs to 14 residues. The V end was cut by 6 bases, the J end by 1 base, with 9 bases between. The CDR3 sequence is CASSLGRNTGELFF. As DNA, the CDR3 is TGTGCCAGCTCCCTGGGACGGAACACCGGGGAGCTGTTTTTT.

The chain uses TRBV6-5 and TRBJ1-2, with TRBD1 matching over 10 bases. CDR1 and CDR2 from the germline V gene are MNHEY and SVGAGI. V was pared by 5 bases and J by 8 bases, with 5 bases of the junction left unmatched. CDR3 length: 13 residues. The CDR3: CASSRDRGDGYTF. The DNA for the CDR3 is TGTGCCAGCAGTCGGGACAGGGGAGACGGCTACACCTTC.

This chain links TRBV6-6 with TRBJ2-7, with 9 nucleotides matching TRBD1. The CDR3 has 15 residues. The germline gives CDR1 MNHNY, CDR2 SVGAGI (reference sequence). The trim removed 5 bases at V and 4 bases at J, leaving 9 bases unmatched. CDR3 region: CASSPGTGFNYEQYV. The CDR3 DNA is TGTGCCAGCAGTCCGGGGACAGGGTTTAATTACGAGCAGTACGTC.

This chain connects TRBV5-1 to TRBJ2-5; 9 positions agree with TRBD2. The V gene's germline CDR1 is SGHRS and CDR2 YFSETQ. After removal of 2 bases from V and 5 bases from J, the junction contained 4 bases not matched to a gene. This CDR3 spans 14 amino acids. CDR3 bases: TGCGCCAGCAGCTTCGGGACTAGCTACGAGACCCAGTACTTC. Translating gives CASSFGTSYETQYF.

The chain has TRBV7-9 and TRBJ2-5; D call uncertain. The CDR3 runs 11 residues. CDR1 and CDR2 from the germline V gene are SEHNR and FQNEAQ (reference sequence). V lost 0 bases, J lost 5 bases, and 1 base lay in between. The CDR3 loop is CASSLAETQYF. The CDR3 bases are TGTGCCAGCAGCTTAGCGGAGACCCAGTACTTC.